The clone carrying this T cell receptor (beta chain) was seen many times. No antigen is known for it. After constant-region reverse-primer amplification, full-length variable regions underwent semi-nested PCR with Nested Universal Primer A. From the 5' RACE reads, TCRdb called clonotypes with MiXCR, one entry per CDR3 protein. Here the sample spans 40,000 to 65,000 distinct CDR3 sequences, approximately 25% being singletons. Study-wide results and caveats: Tumor Treg TCRs overlapped most with tumor naive CD4+ cells.

V dropped 5 bases and J dropped 4; count of bases not matched to a gene: 16. This CDR3 spans 17 amino acids. CDR1 is SGHKS and CDR2 is YYEKEE in the germline V gene (reference sequence). Material: tumor-infiltrating naive CD4+ T cells sorted from the breast tumor. The sample's subset: naive CD4+ T cells, CD4+CD45RA+CD25-. The source of this sequence is a female donor with breast cancer. The V and J genes are TRBV5-5 and TRBJ2-5, with TRBD1 matching 8 bases. CDR3 amino acids: CASRRGPDRASIETQYF. The CDR3 DNA is TGTGCCAGCAGGAGGGGTCCGGACAGGGCAAGTATAGAGACCCAGTACTTC.